A selection of T cell receptor beta chains follows, all from one sample in a study of T cells in Graves' hyperthyroidism and ophthalmopathy. Each CDR3 protein gets one entry after TCRdb re-called the multiplex PCR reads with MiXCR. The data contain about 840,000 distinct CDR3 sequences, 35% to 45% of them seen just once; the ten biggest clones take up 7.5% to 9.5%. What was sequenced was blood. Receptors were obtained from a man aged 18-30 years with Graves' hyperthyroidism. Both conserved end residues are part of each CDR3. D genes are given only for firm matches. Rows may omit the clone size; those that give it use once, few, many or a size class.

>TRBV7-3|TRBJ2-1|.|.
TGTGCCAGCGGGCTCGGGGCCTACAATGAGCAGTTCTTC
CASGLGAYNEQFF
>TRBV7-2|TRBJ1-1|many|.
TGTGCCAGCAGCTTCCGAGAAGATCATCGGGCTTTCTTT
CASSFREDHRAFF
>TRBV7-9|TRBJ2-7|many|.
TGTGCCAGCAGCTTAGCGCTCCAGGCACAGCAGTACTTC
CASSLALQAQQYF
>TRBV7-2|TRBJ1-3|few|TRBD1
TGTGCCAGCAGCCGTATCAGGGGGCATGGAAACACCATATATTTT
CASSRIRGHGNTIYF
>TRBV2|TRBJ2-7|many|.
TGTGCCAGCAGTGAAGGGTCCAATCCCTACGAGCAGTACTTC
CASSEGSNPYEQYF
>TRBV29-1|TRBJ1-4|many|.
TGCAGCGTTGAAAAAGGGGCCGATGAAAAACTGTTTTTT
CSVEKGADEKLFF
>TRBV20-1|TRBJ2-7|.|TRBD2
TGCAGTACTAGCGGGACCGGCTACGAGCAGTACTTC
CSTSGTGYEQYF
>TRBV7-9|TRBJ2-7|.|TRBD1
TGTGCCAGCAGCATCGGACAGGGGAGATCGGCGACTTACGAGCAGTACTTC
CASSIGQGRSATYEQYF
>TRBV14|TRBJ1-6|.|.
TGTGCCAGCAGCCAAGGAAGCAGGACATTTTCACCCCTCCACTTT
CASSQGSRTFSPLHF
>TRBV7-2|TRBJ1-6|many|.
TGTGCCAGCAGCTTAGCGGCCGGGACTGAGTATTCACCCCTCCACTTT
CASSLAAGTEYSPLHF
>TRBV12-3/TRBV12-4|TRBJ1-1|few|TRBD1
TGTGCCAGCAGTTACGCTTTGGGGGACAGGGCGAGGACTGAAGCTTTCTTT
CASSYALGDRARTEAFF
>TRBV6-5|TRBJ1-2|.|.
TGTGCCAGCAGTTACTCGGGACCGAGGAGGTACACCTTC
CASSYSGPRRYTF
>TRBV20-1|TRBJ1-2|.|TRBD1
TGCAGTGCTAGAGATACCGCAGGGGGCTATGGCTACACCTTC
CSARDTAGGYGYTF
>TRBV6-6|TRBJ1-2|.|.
TGTGCCAGCTTTAGGGAGAGAATCTTC
CASFRERIF
>TRBV2|TRBJ1-3|many|.
TGTGCCAGCAAGCAGACAGACTCTGGAAACACCATATATTTT
CASKQTDSGNTIYF
>TRBV19|TRBJ2-7|.|TRBD1
TGTGCCAGTAGTATCTATCCCCGGGACAGTACCTACGAGCAGTACTTC
CASSIYPRDSTYEQYF
>TRBV12-3/TRBV12-4|TRBJ1-2|many|.
TGTGCCAGCAGTTCAGGGTCGGGTGGCGATGGCTACACCTTC
CASSSGSGGDGYTF
>TRBV10-2|TRBJ2-5|.|TRBD2
TGCGCCAGCAGACACCGACGGGGGGGCCTCGAAGAGACCCAGTACTTC
CASRHRRGGLEETQYF
>TRBV12-3/TRBV12-4|TRBJ1-6|many|.
TGTGCCAGCAGCGTTGAGGCTCCGATAACCCTCCACTTT
CASSVEAPITLHF
>TRBV4-1|TRBJ2-6|.|TRBD1
TGCGCCAGCAGCCCCAGGGACAGTAGCTCTGGGGCCAACGTCCTGACTTTC
CASSPRDSSSGANVLTF
>TRBV7-2|TRBJ1-1|many|TRBD1
TGTGCCAGCAGCCGTCCCGGGACAGGGCAGGGGTCTTTCTTT
CASSRPGTGQGSFF
>TRBV5-4|TRBJ1-1|few|.
TGTGCCAGCAGCTTTTCACCCCAAGGGGAGGAAGGCTTCTTT
CASSFSPQGEEGFF
>TRBV19|TRBJ1-4|many|.
TGTGCCAGTAGTATCCGGCAGGGGAGTGAAAAACTGTTTTTT
CASSIRQGSEKLFF
>TRBV6-5|TRBJ1-5|.|TRBD1
TGTGCCAGCAGTTTGGACAGGGTGGGACAGCCCCAGCATTTT
CASSLDRVGQPQHF
>TRBV5-1|TRBJ1-3|.|.
TGCGCCAGCAGCTCCGGGAGGCCCGCGGAGGGAAACACCATATATTTT
CASSSGRPAEGNTIYF
>TRBV29-1|TRBJ1-1|many|.
TGCAGCGGCCTGAACACTGAAGCTTTCTTT
CSGLNTEAFF
>TRBV7-2|TRBJ2-5|many|.
TGTGCCAGCAGCTCGCTCAACGACAGGCTCGGGGAGACCCAGTACTTC
CASSSLNDRLGETQYF
>TRBV7-6|TRBJ1-1|.|.
TGTGCCAGCAGCCCTCGTTCAGAGAACACTGAAGCTTTCTTT
CASSPRSENTEAFF
>TRBV9|TRBJ1-1|many|.
TGTGCCAGCAGCGTAGTCACGAACACTGAAGCTTTCTTT
CASSVVTNTEAFF
>TRBV20-1|TRBJ2-5|few|.
TGCAGTGCTAGAGATAGCGACTCCATCGAAGTCAAGACCCAGTACTTC
CSARDSDSIEVKTQYF
>TRBV2|TRBJ1-1|many|.
TGTGCCAGCAGCCTTTCGGAGCGCACTGAAGCTTTCTTT
CASSLSERTEAFF
>TRBV20-1|TRBJ1-5|few|TRBD1
TGCAGTGCTCTCCCGGGACAGTCGGGAAATCAGCCCCAGCATTTT
CSALPGQSGNQPQHF
>TRBV29-1|TRBJ1-1|many|.
TGCAGCGCAAGACAGGTAAACACTGAAGCTTTCTTT
CSARQVNTEAFF
>TRBV29-1|TRBJ1-2|few|TRBD1
TGCAGCGTTGTTTACAACGCCGGGACAGAATACGAAGGCTACACCTTC
CSVVYNAGTEYEGYTF
>TRBV20-1|TRBJ1-1|many|.
TGCAGTGCCGATACACAGCGCTCAGCTTTCTTT
CSADTQRSAFF
>TRBV7-8|TRBJ2-6|.|TRBD1
TGTGCCAGCATCAACCAGGGGGCCCACGACCTGACTTTC
CASINQGAHDLTF
>TRBV25-1|TRBJ1-1|many|.
TGTGCCAGCAGTGATTCGGTAAGAACTTTCTTT
CASSDSVRTFF
>TRBV25-1|TRBJ1-1|.|.
TGTGCCAGCTCCAATCAGGACACTGAAGCTTTCTTT
CASSNQDTEAFF
>TRBV24-1|TRBJ2-2|many|TRBD2
TGTGCCACCAGTGATTTGGGCGGGGGAAGGGCCGGGGAGCTGTTTTTT
CATSDLGGGRAGELFF
>TRBV25-1|TRBJ2-3|.|TRBD2
TGTGCCAGCAGTGAATTCGGGGCTAGCGGGCCGGGCACAGATACGCAGTATTTT
CASSEFGASGPGTDTQYF
>TRBV20-1|TRBJ2-2|many|.
TGCAGTGCTAACGGGAGAGCCGGGGAGCTGTTTTTT
CSANGRAGELFF
>TRBV7-8|TRBJ2-2|few|.
TGTGCCAGCAGCCGCCGGGTCGGCAACACCGGGGAGCTGTTTTTT
CASSRRVGNTGELFF